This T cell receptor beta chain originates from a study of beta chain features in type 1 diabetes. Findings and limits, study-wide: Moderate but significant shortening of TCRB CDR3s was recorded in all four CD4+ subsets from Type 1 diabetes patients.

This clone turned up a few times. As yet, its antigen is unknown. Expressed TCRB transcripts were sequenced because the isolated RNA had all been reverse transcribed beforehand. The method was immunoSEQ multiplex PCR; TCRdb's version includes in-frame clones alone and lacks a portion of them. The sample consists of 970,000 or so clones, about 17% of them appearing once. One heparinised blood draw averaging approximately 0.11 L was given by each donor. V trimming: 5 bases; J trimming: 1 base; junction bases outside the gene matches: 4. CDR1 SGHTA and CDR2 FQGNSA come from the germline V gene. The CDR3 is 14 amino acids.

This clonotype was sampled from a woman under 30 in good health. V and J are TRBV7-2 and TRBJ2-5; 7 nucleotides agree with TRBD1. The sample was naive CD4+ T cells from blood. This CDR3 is CASSRGQTQETQYF. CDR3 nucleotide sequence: TGTGCCAGCAGCCGGGGACAGACCCAAGAGACCCAGTACTTC.